The sequence of this T cell receptor (beta chain) was determined in a study of T cells in Graves' hyperthyroidism and ophthalmopathy. The investigators amplified TCR beta CDR3 regions from RNA transcripts. First-round RT-PCR with HTBI primers amplified the TCR CDR3 region. TCRdb re-called the multiplex PCR reads with MiXCR, one entry per CDR3 protein. The sample contains roughly 500,000 distinct CDR3 sequences, 46% of which appear only once. CDR3 length: 15 residues. V gave up 6 bases and J gave up 0 bases, with 12 bases separating them. CDR1 is SNHLY and CDR2 is FYNNEI in the germline V gene. The chain links TRBV2 to TRBJ1-5, with D possibly being TRBD1 (6 bases). The sequenced sample was peripheral blood or thyroid tissue (not recorded which). This receptor was identified in an adult woman with Graves' disease, either hyperthyroidism or ophthalmopathy (not recorded which). The CDR3: CASRGTRNSNQPQHF. Here the CDR3 DNA reads TGTGCCAGCAGGGGGACAAGAAATAGCAATCAGCCCCAGCATTTT.